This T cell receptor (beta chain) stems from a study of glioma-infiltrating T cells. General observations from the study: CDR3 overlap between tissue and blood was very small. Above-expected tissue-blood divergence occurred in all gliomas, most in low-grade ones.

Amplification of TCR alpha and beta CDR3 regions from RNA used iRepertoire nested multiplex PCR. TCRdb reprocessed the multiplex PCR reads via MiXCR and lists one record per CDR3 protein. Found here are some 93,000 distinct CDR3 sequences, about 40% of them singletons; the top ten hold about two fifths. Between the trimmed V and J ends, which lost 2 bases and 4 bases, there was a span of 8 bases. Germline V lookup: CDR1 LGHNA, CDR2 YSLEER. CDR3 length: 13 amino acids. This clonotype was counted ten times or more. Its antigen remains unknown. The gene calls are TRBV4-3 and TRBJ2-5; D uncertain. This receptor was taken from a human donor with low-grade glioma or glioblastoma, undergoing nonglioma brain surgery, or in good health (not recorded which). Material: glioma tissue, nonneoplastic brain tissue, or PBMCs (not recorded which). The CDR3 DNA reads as TGCGCCAGCAGCCAATGGCCGCGAGAGACCCAGTACTTC. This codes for CASSQWPRETQYF.